The rows below give T cell receptor beta chains drawn from one sample of a study of cytomegalovirus exposure and HLA in healthy donors. Libraries were prepared by immunoSEQ multiplex PCR; TCRdb keeps only in-frame clonotypes and omits some of them. Of 100,000 to 150,000 clones listed, over 65% are singletons. Sequenced: PBMCs. The receptors here all came from a man younger than 30 in good health and CMV-seronegative. CDR3s include the opening cysteine and the closing phenylalanine or tryptophan. D genes are given only for firm matches. Clone sizes are given selectively: once, few, many, or a class where the clone is expanded.

NA	TRBV25-1	few	TRBJ1-5	CASSEWGQNQPQHF	TGTGCCAGCAGTGAATGGGGGCAGAATCAGCCCCAGCATTTT
TRBD2	TRBV20-1	once	TRBJ2-1	CSGGSYNEQFF	TGCAGCGGGGGGTCCTACAATGAGCAGTTCTTC
NA	TRBV7-3	NA	TRBJ1-3	CASSREGGNTIYF	TGTGCCAGTAGCCGGGAGGGAGGAAACACCATATATTTT
NA	TRBV5-1	once	TRBJ1-4	CASSYNRAGEKLFF	TGCGCCAGCAGCTATAACAGGGCCGGGGAAAAACTGTTTTTT
NA	TRBV29-1	NA	TRBJ1-1	CSVEALRTVKGTEAFF	TGCAGCGTTGAAGCTCTTAGGACAGTTAAAGGCACTGAAGCTTTCTTT
NA	TRBV27	few	TRBJ1-1	CASRNGGVMNTEAFF	TGTGCCAGCAGAAATGGAGGGGTGATGAACACTGAAGCTTTCTTT
TRBD1	TRBV9	NA	TRBJ1-2	CASRGTPGQGASDYGYTF	TGTGCCAGCAGGGGGACTCCGGGACAGGGGGCGTCGGACTATGGCTACACCTTC
TRBD2	TRBV13	NA	TRBJ2-3	CASSPGRAGASDTQYF	TGTGCCAGCAGCCCCGGGAGAGCGGGGGCGTCAGATACGCAGTATTTT
TRBD1	TRBV29-1	NA	TRBJ2-7	CSVQTGEHEQYF	TGCAGCGTACAAACAGGGGAACACGAGCAGTACTTC
NA	TRBV11-3	few	TRBJ2-2	CASSIQGNTGELFF	TGTGCCAGCAGCATACAGGGGAACACCGGGGAGCTGTTTTTT
TRBD1	TRBV19	NA	TRBJ2-5	CASSMRGQGFIDQETQYF	TGTGCCAGTAGTATGCGGGGACAGGGGTTCATTGACCAAGAGACCCAGTACTTC
NA	TRBV5-1	NA	TRBJ2-2	CASSLKGQDANTGELFF	TGCGCCAGCAGCTTGAAAGGACAAGACGCGAACACCGGGGAGCTGTTTTTT
TRBD2	TRBV6-1	NA	TRBJ2-1	CASSAATSGFYEQFF	TGTGCCAGCAGTGCAGCGACTAGCGGATTTTATGAGCAGTTCTTC
NA	TRBV10-2	few	TRBJ1-1	CASMAAEGEAFF	TGCGCCAGCATGGCGGCTGAGGGTGAAGCTTTCTTT
TRBD1	TRBV7-9	NA	TRBJ2-5	CASSWTGLETQYF	TGTGCCAGCAGCTGGACAGGGTTAGAGACCCAGTACTTC
TRBD1	TRBV2	NA	TRBJ1-1	CASSGQGKEAFF	TGTGCCAGCAGTGGACAGGGGAAAGAAGCTTTCTTT
NA	TRBV6-6	NA	TRBJ2-7	CASSPQGHEQYF	TGTGCCAGCAGTCCCCAGGGCCACGAGCAGTACTTC
NA	TRBV7-8	NA	TRBJ2-2	CASSLLVRAGELFF	TGTGCCAGCAGCTTACTAGTCAGGGCCGGGGAGCTGTTTTTT
TRBD2	TRBV18	NA	TRBJ2-7	CASSFPGGEQYF	TGTGCCAGCTCGTTCCCCGGGGGGGAGCAGTACTTC
TRBD1	TRBV6-1	NA	TRBJ2-3	CASSEVDRGLDTQYF	TGTGCCAGCAGTGAAGTGGACAGGGGGTTAGATACGCAGTATTTT
NA	TRBV11-2	NA	TRBJ1-2	CASSLGFVREDGYTF	TGTGCCAGCAGCTTAGGGTTCGTCCGGGAGGATGGCTACACCTTC
TRBD1	TRBV10-3	NA	TRBJ2-7	CAISESGTVLIYEQYF	TGTGCCATCAGTGAGTCCGGGACAGTTCTGATCTACGAGCAGTACTTC
NA	TRBV9	NA	TRBJ1-1	CASSVGEGRNTEAFF	TGTGCCAGCAGCGTAGGTGAAGGGAGGAACACTGAAGCTTTCTTT
NA	TRBV7-9	few	TRBJ2-7	CASSFPSLEQYF	TGTGCCAGCAGCTTCCCGAGCTTAGAGCAGTACTTC
NA	TRBV11-2	NA	TRBJ1-6	CASSATGIVAPLHF	TGTGCCAGCAGCGCTACAGGGATCGTGGCACCCCTCCACTTT
TRBD1	TRBV7-6	NA	TRBJ2-7	CASSLGQGANEQYF	TGTGCCAGCAGCTTGGGACAGGGGGCCAACGAGCAGTACTTC
TRBD2	TRBV7-3	NA	TRBJ2-7	CASSITSGGAYEQYF	TGTGCCAGCAGCATCACTAGCGGGGGCGCCTACGAGCAGTACTTC
TRBD1	TRBV7-9	NA	TRBJ1-1	CASSFITGTGNTEAFF	TGTGCCAGCAGCTTCATAACCGGGACAGGGAACACTGAAGCTTTCTTT
TRBD2	TRBV9	NA	TRBJ2-1	CASSVGGRGVLEQFF	TGTGCCAGCAGCGTAGGGGGGCGGGGGGTGCTTGAGCAGTTCTTC
NA	TRBV9	NA	TRBJ2-6	CASSVEGGGANVLTF	TGTGCCAGCAGCGTAGAGGGAGGTGGGGCCAACGTCCTGACTTTC
TRBD1	TRBV12-5	NA	TRBJ2-1	CASGPGQGGYNEQFF	TGTGCTAGTGGTCCCGGACAGGGAGGCTACAATGAGCAGTTCTTC
NA	TRBV6-6	NA	TRBJ1-2	CASSPPDSNYGYTF	TGTGCCAGCAGTCCCCCGGACAGTAACTATGGCTACACCTTC
NA	TRBV10-2	once	TRBJ2-2	CASNRQVSGELFF	TGCGCCAGCAATCGACAGGTCTCCGGGGAGCTGTTTTTT
TRBD1	TRBV6-6	NA	TRBJ1-2	CASSYPPDRGIYGYTF	TGTGCCAGCAGTTACCCGCCGGACAGGGGAATCTATGGCTACACCTTC
NA	TRBV9	NA	TRBJ2-7	CASSAATGNYEQYF	TGTGCCAGCAGCGCCGCCACAGGGAACTACGAGCAGTACTTC
TRBD1	TRBV7-9	few	TRBJ1-4	CASRSGQGGEKLFF	TGTGCCAGCAGATCGGGACAGGGCGGGGAAAAACTGTTTTTT
NA	TRBV9	NA	TRBJ2-7	CASSGGQGPEQYF	TGTGCCAGCAGCGGCGGCCAGGGCCCCGAGCAGTACTTC
NA	TRBV23-1	NA	TRBJ1-1	CTSSQSSGEENTEAFF	TGCACCAGCAGTCAATCGTCGGGAGAGGAGAACACTGAAGCTTTCTTT
NA	TRBV5-8	NA	TRBJ1-2	CASSLEQPPNYGYTF	TGTGCCAGCAGCTTGGAACAGCCCCCTAACTATGGCTACACCTTC
TRBD2	TRBV27	NA	TRBJ2-1	CASTSPGGGYNEQFF	TGTGCCAGCACCTCTCCCGGCGGGGGCTACAATGAGCAGTTCTTC
NA	TRBV15	NA	TRBJ1-4	CATSRAVLLGGSGLFF	TGTGCCACCAGCAGAGCGGTACTCCTGGGGGGGAGTGGACTGTTTTTT
NA	TRBV27	NA	TRBJ1-1	CASSYGYLNTEAFF	TGTGCCAGCAGTTACGGGTATTTGAACACTGAAGCTTTCTTT
TRBD2	TRBV4-1	NA	TRBJ2-2	CASSQVGSGGRTGELFF	TGCGCCAGCAGCCAAGTCGGTTCGGGGGGGCGTACCGGGGAGCTGTTTTTT
TRBD1	TRBV13	NA	TRBJ1-2	CASSPPGTGDYGYTF	TGTGCCAGCAGCCCCCCCGGGACAGGGGACTATGGCTACACCTTC
NA	TRBV5-1	NA	TRBJ2-3	CASRVAGSTDTQYF	TGCGCCAGCAGGGTTGCGGGGAGCACAGATACGCAGTATTTT